This passage covers 23 T cell receptor beta chains from one sample sequenced in a study of response to subunit inactivated influenza vaccine. TCRdb redid the calling of the RT-PCR reads with MiXCR, one entry per CDR3 protein. The sample gives around 520,000 distinct CDR3 sequences, about 25% of which show up once; over 1.5% is in the top ten. The sequenced sample was CD4+ T cells sorted from PBMCs, obtained approximately 5 days after vaccination. All receptors derive from a man over 45 who received an inactivated influenza vaccine.

This clonotype has a count of ten or more. V gene TRBV5-6 combines with J gene TRBJ1-1, with unresolved D. CDR1 is SGHDT and CDR2 is YYEEEE in the germline V gene. V gave up 0 bases and J gave up 3 bases, with 6 bases separating them. The length of the CDR3 is 13 residues. The CDR3 region is CASSLVGYTEAFF. CDR3 coding DNA: TGTGCCAGCAGCTTGGTGGGATACACTGAAGCTTTCTTT.

The V gene is TRBV20-1, the J gene TRBJ2-2, with 9 bases aligning to TRBD2. V shed 0 bases, J shed 5 bases, and the junction held 10 bases outside the gene matches. Germline V gene data show CDR1 as DFQATT and CDR2 as SNEGSKA (reference sequence). CDR3 length equals 17 residues. The CDR3 here is CSARDNSGGPGTGELFF. CDR3 DNA: TGCAGTGCTAGAGATAATAGCGGGGGACCGGGGACCGGGGAGCTGTTTTTT.

The chain combines TRBV2 with TRBJ1-5; 7 nucleotides agree with TRBD1. The CDR3 has 16 residues. The germline V gene encodes CDR1 SNHLY and CDR2 FYNNEI. V was clipped by 6 bases and J by 6 bases; unmatched bases: 14. In DNA, the CDR3 is TGTGCCAGCAGCAAAGGGGCCAGGGGGTACAGTCAGCCCCAGCATTTT. As protein: CASSKGARGYSQPQHF. Variable domain in full (rest from reference TRBV2 and TRBJ1-5): EPEVTQTPSHQVTQMGQEVILRCVPISNHLYFYWYRQILGQKVEFLVSFYNNEISEKSEIFDDQFSVERPDGSNFTLKIRSTKLEDSAMYFCASSKGARGYSQPQHFGDGTRLSIL.

V usage is TRBV27 and J usage is TRBJ2-3; D gene ambiguous. Germline V CDR1 and CDR2: MNHEY, SMNVEV (reference sequence). Trimming left V 3 bases short and J 4 bases short, with 14 bases between. The CDR3 sequence is 15 residues long. The CDR3 sequence: CASSFRLTGPDTQYF. In DNA form, the CDR3 reads TGTGCCAGCAGTTTTCGGCTAACCGGGCCAGATACGCAGTATTTT.

The table lists this clonotype with a few counts. As DNA, the CDR3 is TGTGCCAGCAGTGGCATAGCGGGCAATGAGCAGTTCTTC. It encodes CASSGIAGNEQFF. The chain carries TRBV6-4 and TRBJ2-1, with 7 bases that match TRBD2. The junction had 3 bases not matched to a gene; V was cut back by 4 bases and J by 6 bases. Germline V gives CDR1 MRHNA, CDR2 SNTAGT. This CDR3 has 13 amino acids.

This clonotype was detected a few times. The chain joins TRBV5-1 to TRBJ2-3; 11 nucleotides match TRBD1. Per germline, CDR1 SGHRS and CDR2 YFSETQ. There are 15 residues in the CDR3. V shed 4 bases and J 4 bases; nucleotides not matched to a gene: 5. Here the CDR3 DNA reads TGCGCCAGCAGCCAGGGACAGGGGGTCGCAGATACGCAGTATTTT. Translated, it gives CASSQGQGVADTQYF. Supplemented by reference TRBV5-1 and TRBJ2-3, the full variable domain reads KAGVTQTPRYLIKTRGQQVTLSCSPISGHRSVSWYQQTPGQGLQFLFEYFSETQRNKGNFPGRFSGRQFSNSRSEMNVSTLELGDSALYLCASSQGQGVADTQYFGPGTRLTVL.

This clonotype was counted a few times. The V call is TRBV6-1, the J call TRBJ1-5; D perhaps matches TRBD1 (5 bases). Trimming took 0 bases from V and 11 from J, leaving 14 bases between them. This CDR3 spans 14 amino acids. Germline assignment: CDR1 MNHNS and CDR2 SASEGT. The CDR3 is CASSEAAGRRAQHF. The CDR3 DNA sequence: TGTGCCAGCAGTGAAGCGGCGGGACGCCGGGCCCAGCATTTT.

This clonotype was seen a few times. V and J are TRBV7-9 and TRBJ2-1, with D perhaps matching TRBD1 (6 bases). Trimming shortened V by 1 base and J by 6 bases, and 19 bases separated the two germline ends. The CDR3 consists of 17 residues. The germline V gene encodes CDR1 SEHNR and CDR2 FQNEAQ (reference sequence). The CDR3 DNA is TGTGCCAGCAGCTTAGAAACCAGGGGCTTGAGTAGCAATGAGCAGTTCTTC. Amino acid sequence: CASSLETRGLSSNEQFF.

V is TRBV20-1 and J is TRBJ2-5; tentatively, D is TRBD2 (6 bases). In germline, CDR1 is DFQATT, CDR2 SNEGSKA (reference sequence). V was cut by 6 bases and J by 9 bases, with 23 bases left in between. This CDR3 region has 14 residues. CDR3 sequence (DNA): TGCAGTGCCCATGGGGGTTTGGGGGGTTCGCCCCAGTACTTC. Its translation is CSAHGGLGGSPQYF.

The chain links TRBV20-1 to TRBJ2-1; TRBD2 matches at 9 bases. CDR3 length equals 16 residues. Germline V gene lookup returns CDR1 DFQATT and CDR2 SNEGSKA (reference sequence). V gave up 5 bases and J gave up 5 bases; unmatched junction bases: 13. The CDR3 loop is CSAATHSGGFHNEQFF. The CDR3 DNA is TGCAGTGCTGCCACCCATAGCGGGGGATTTCACAATGAGCAGTTCTTC.

The chain carries TRBV5-1 and TRBJ2-5; no reliable D call. The CDR3 sequence is 13 residues long. V gave up 1 base and J gave up 5 bases, with 9 bases separating them. CDR1 is SGHRS, CDR2 YFSETQ, per germline. The CDR3 loop is CASSLSKRETQYF. The CDR3 DNA is TGCGCCAGCAGCTTGAGTAAGAGGGAGACCCAGTACTTC.

A few counts support this clonotype. The chain carries TRBV11-2 and TRBJ2-7; the D is unclear. Between the trimmed V and J ends, which lost 5 bases and 2 bases, there was a span of 10 bases. This CDR3 is built from 13 residues. Germline V lookup: CDR1 SGHAT, CDR2 FQNNGV. The CDR3 reads CASSHQAPYEQYF. The CDR3, as DNA: TGTGCCAGCAGCCATCAGGCCCCCTACGAGCAGTACTTC.

This clonotype has a handful of counts. V gene TRBV5-1 combines with J gene TRBJ2-7, with 7 bases that match TRBD2. Trimming took 4 bases from V and 7 from J; bases not matched to a gene: 11. Germline-derived CDR1 and CDR2 are SGHRS and YFSETQ. This CDR3 is built from 14 residues. The CDR3 sequence is CASSTLGGSGEQYF. The DNA for the CDR3 is TGCGCCAGCAGCACCCTGGGCGGGAGCGGGGAGCAGTACTTC.

This clonotype has just a few counts. V and J are TRBV4-3 and TRBJ2-1; D may match TRBD1 or TRBD2 (5 bases each). The CDR3 contains 14 residues. Trimming took off 3 bases at V and 8 bases at J, with 14 bases between the two ends. Germline V lookup: CDR1 LGHNA, CDR2 YSLEER. CDR3 bases: TGCGCCAGCAGCCAGGCGGCTAGCAGGGATGAGCAGTTCTTC. Encoded protein: CASSQAASRDEQFF.

There are a few counts of this clonotype. The J gene is TRBJ2-7, the V gene TRBV5-1; 8 nucleotides match TRBD1. This CDR3 spans 15 amino acids. Germline CDR1 and CDR2: SGHRS and YFSETQ. V shed 2 bases, J shed 2 bases, and the junction held 6 bases outside the gene matches. The CDR3 protein is CASSFAGQETYEQYF. The CDR3 DNA is TGCGCCAGCAGCTTCGCGGGACAGGAGACCTACGAGCAGTACTTC.

The V call is TRBV7-2, the J call TRBJ2-7, with 9 positions matching TRBD1. After removal of 5 bases from V and 4 bases from J, the junction contained 3 bases not matched to a gene. The CDR3 spans 13 residues. CDR1 and CDR2 from the germline V gene are SGHTA and FQGNSA. The CDR3 DNA follows: TGTGCCAGCAGCCGGACAGGGGAGTACGAGCAGTACTTC. This sequence encodes CASSRTGEYEQYF.

This clonotype occurred once. The rearrangement links TRBV11-2 to TRBJ2-2; 12 nucleotides align to TRBD1. This CDR3 is 20 amino acids long. With 3 bases clipped from V and 2 bases from J, the junction kept 13 bases outside the gene matches. The germline V gene encodes CDR1 SGHAT and CDR2 FQNNGV. The CDR3 coding sequence is TGTGCCAGCAGCTTCCGGGACAGGGGGCCTAGCGGGGGTAACACCGGGGAGCTGTTTTTT. Its translation: CASSFRDRGPSGGNTGELFF.

The chain couples TRBV21-1 to TRBJ1-2; the table's D call TRBD1 went unverified against the DNA. TRBV21-1 is described as a pseudogene. This CDR3 comprises 14 residues. The CDR3, as DNA: TGTGCCACCAAAGGGTGGACAGGGGGCCATGGCTACACCTTC. Its translation: CATKGWTGGHGYTF.

The chain is built from TRBV11-2 and TRBJ2-3; tentatively, D is TRBD1 (5 bases). Trimming stripped 4 bases from V and 0 bases from J, with 20 bases between. The CDR3 sequence is 18 residues long. CDR1 and CDR2 from the germline V gene are SGHAT and FQNNGV. The CDR3 coding sequence is TGTGCCAGCAGCTCACCCTTAGGGGCAGGCCCTAGCACAGATACGCAGTATTTT. As protein: CASSSPLGAGPSTDTQYF.

The chain couples TRBV20-1 to TRBJ2-3, with TRBD2 identical over 8 bases. V dropped 5 bases and J dropped 2; count of bases not matched to a gene: 9. Germline V CDR1 and CDR2: DFQATT, SNEGSKA (reference sequence). This CDR3 has 15 amino acids. The chain's CDR3 is CSASGGASPTDTQYF. The CDR3 bases are TGCAGTGCTTCCGGGGGGGCTTCCCCCACAGATACGCAGTATTTT.

The chain joins TRBV7-2 to TRBJ2-3, with TRBD2 identical over 12 bases. V lost 6 bases and J lost 9; bases outside the gene matches: 10. The CDR3 loop spans 15 amino acids. The germline V gene has CDR1 SGHTA and CDR2 FQGNSA. CDR3 region: CASRRTSGVVVTQYF. The DNA of the CDR3 is TGTGCCAGCAGACGGACTAGCGGGGTGGTAGTCACGCAGTATTTT. The full variable domain, completed using reference TRBV7-2 and TRBJ2-3, is GAGVSQSPSNKVTEKGKDVELRCDPISGHTALYWYRQSLGQGLEFLIYFQGNSAPDKSGLPSDRFSAERTGGSVSTLTIQRTQQEDSAVYLCASRRTSGVVVTQYFGPGTRLTVL.

This clonotype came up a few times. V gene TRBV20-1 combines with J gene TRBJ2-7; either TRBD1 or TRBD2 may fit D (6 bases each). Trimming pared 3 bases from V and 6 bases from J, leaving 15 bases between. From germline, CDR1 is DFQATT and CDR2 SNEGSKA (reference sequence). The CDR3 totals 13 residues. CDR3 coding DNA: TGCAGTGCTAGGGCGCCCGGGGGCAGCGAGCAGTACTTC. This translates into CSARAPGGSEQYF.

The CDR3 here is CASSLYQGGPYEQYF. The CDR3 nucleotides read TGTGCCAGCAGTTTATACCAGGGGGGTCCCTACGAGCAGTACTTC. The chain has TRBV12-3 or TRBV12-4 and TRBJ2-7; possibly TRBD1 for D (7 bases). V lost 2 bases and J 2 bases, leaving 13 bases between the germline ends. The CDR3 covers 15 residues.